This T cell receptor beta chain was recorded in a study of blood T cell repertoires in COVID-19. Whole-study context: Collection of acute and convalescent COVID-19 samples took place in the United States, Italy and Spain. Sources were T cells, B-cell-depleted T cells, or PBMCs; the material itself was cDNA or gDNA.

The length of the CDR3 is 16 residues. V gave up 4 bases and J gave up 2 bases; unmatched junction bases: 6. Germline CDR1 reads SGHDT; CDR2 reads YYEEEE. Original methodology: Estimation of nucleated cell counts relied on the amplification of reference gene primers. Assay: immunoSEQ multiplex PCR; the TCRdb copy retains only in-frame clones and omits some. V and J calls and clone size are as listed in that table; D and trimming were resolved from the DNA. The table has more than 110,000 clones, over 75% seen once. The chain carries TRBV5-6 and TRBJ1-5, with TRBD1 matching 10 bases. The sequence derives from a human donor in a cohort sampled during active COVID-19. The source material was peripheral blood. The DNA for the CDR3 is TGTGCCAGCAGCCTGTTTGGGACAGGGGGCAATCAGCCCCAGCATTTT. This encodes CASSLFGTGGNQPQHF.